This T cell receptor (beta chain) was recovered during a study of T cell changes during pregnancy in multiple sclerosis. Generated by immunoSEQ multiplex PCR, the TCRdb table keeps only in-frame clones and is missing some. This table has approximately 71,000 clones, roughly 92% appearing once. V lost 5 bases to trimming and J lost 6 bases, with 11 bases between them. Germline-derived CDR1 and CDR2 are SGHNT and YENEEA. The CDR3 consists of 12 residues. This TCR came from a female donor with multiple sclerosis, enrolled in a pregnancy study. The rearrangement joins TRBV11-3 to TRBJ2-7; D not certain. This specimen was peripheral blood, taken in the second trimester of pregnancy. The CDR3 spells CASSPPIPEQYF. The DNA of the CDR3 is TGTGCCAGCAGCCCCCCTATCCCCGAGCAGTACTTC.